This is a list of T cell receptor beta chains from one sample in a study of shared clonotypes between healthy human individuals. The protocol was immunoSEQ multiplex PCR, while the TCRdb copy is restricted to in-frame clones and leaves out a portion. The data contain a few million clones, roughly 95% of them singletons. Sequencing was performed on naive CD4+ T cells sorted from blood. These receptors were obtained from a man younger than 35 in good health. Both conserved end residues are part of each CDR3. Each record gives: V gene, clone size, D gene, J gene, CDR3 protein, CDR3 DNA. D genes are given only for firm matches. The size of a clone is reported for some rows only, either as once, few or many, or as a class for expanded clones.

TRBV5-1	few	TRBD1	TRBJ1-6	CASSPGQINSPLHF	TGCGCCAGCAGCCCGGGACAGATTAATTCACCCCTCCACTTT
TRBV10-3	NA	TRBD1	TRBJ1-2	CAISSDRGGYNYGYTF	TGTGCCATCAGTTCAGACAGGGGAGGCTACAACTATGGCTACACCTTC
TRBV7-2	NA	NA	TRBJ2-7	CASSLAGGGTYEQYF	TGTGCCAGCAGCTTAGCCGGTGGGGGAACCTACGAGCAGTACTTC
TRBV5-4	NA	NA	TRBJ2-5	CASSEGVETQYF	TGTGCCAGCAGCGAAGGGGTGGAGACCCAGTACTTC
TRBV6-5	NA	NA	TRBJ2-7	CASRTRVSREYF	TGTGCCAGCAGGACCCGAGTGAGCCGTGAGTACTTC
TRBV20-1	NA	NA	TRBJ2-7	CSASRGYEQYF	TGCAGTGCTAGCCGAGGTTACGAGCAGTACTTC
TRBV2	once	NA	TRBJ2-1	CASSEAKGTQFF	TGTGCCAGCAGTGAAGCAAAGGGTACGCAGTTCTTC
TRBV6-6	NA	NA	TRBJ2-5	CASSSARGGLETQYF	TGTGCCAGCAGTTCCGCCAGGGGGGGACTTGAGACCCAGTACTTC
TRBV4-3	NA	TRBD1	TRBJ2-5	CASSQGQGMGETQYF	TGCGCCAGCAGCCAAGGACAGGGCATGGGGGAGACCCAGTACTTC
TRBV2	NA	NA	TRBJ1-1	CASSTTAPGGTEAFF	TGTGCCAGCAGCACTACCGCCCCGGGAGGCACTGAAGCTTTCTTT
TRBV19	NA	TRBD1	TRBJ2-1	CASSMGTGGSYNEQFF	TGTGCCAGTAGTATGGGGACAGGGGGCTCCTACAATGAGCAGTTCTTC
TRBV18	NA	NA	TRBJ1-3	CASSPLDSRNTIYF	TGTGCCAGCTCACCCCTGGACAGTAGAAACACCATATATTTT
TRBV27	NA	NA	TRBJ1-4	CASSLGRVSGEKLFF	TGTGCCAGCAGTTTGGGCAGGGTGTCGGGTGAAAAACTGTTTTTT
TRBV6-1	NA	TRBD1	TRBJ1-5	CASSEARGQGEMGSNQPQHF	TGTGCCAGCAGTGAAGCGCGGGGACAGGGGGAAATGGGCAGCAATCAGCCCCAGCATTTT
TRBV10-3	NA	TRBD1	TRBJ2-7	CAIRDPGQYAYEQYF	TGTGCCATCAGGGACCCGGGACAGTACGCCTACGAGCAGTACTTC
TRBV6-5	NA	NA	TRBJ1-3	CASSSGIPGNTIYF	TGTGCCAGCAGCTCCGGTATCCCTGGAAACACCATATATTTT
TRBV6-5	once	NA	TRBJ2-5	CASTDQLGRETQYF	TGTGCCAGCACCGACCAGTTGGGGAGGGAGACCCAGTACTTC
TRBV5-1	NA	TRBD1	TRBJ1-2	CASSLQGQGGRDGYTF	TGCGCCAGCAGCTTGCAAGGACAGGGTGGTAGAGATGGCTACACCTTC
TRBV18	NA	TRBD1	TRBJ1-1	CASSPQGQGGTEAFF	TGTGCCAGCTCACCGCAGGGACAGGGTGGCACTGAAGCTTTCTTT
TRBV5-1	NA	NA	TRBJ1-4	CASSLVASKNEKLFF	TGCGCCAGCAGCTTGGTGGCATCGAAAAATGAAAAACTGTTTTTT
TRBV18	few	NA	TRBJ1-4	CASSTGNEKLFF	TGTGCCAGCTCAACGGGAAATGAAAAACTGTTTTTT
TRBV12-5	NA	NA	TRBJ1-4	CASGFTPFLGYEKLFF	TGTGCTAGTGGTTTTACCCCTTTCCTTGGGTATGAAAAACTGTTTTTT
TRBV6-5	NA	TRBD2	TRBJ2-1	CASSGPSGGYGEQFF	TGTGCCAGCAGTGGCCCTAGCGGGGGGTACGGTGAGCAGTTCTTC
TRBV12-5	NA	NA	TRBJ1-5	CASGLTQPQHF	TGTGCTAGTGGTCTGACACAGCCCCAGCATTTT
TRBV7-9	NA	TRBD1	TRBJ1-1	CASSRQGTLMNTEAFF	TGTGCCAGCAGCAGACAGGGGACCCTCATGAACACTGAAGCTTTCTTT
TRBV5-4	NA	NA	TRBJ1-3	CASSQDPISGNTIYF	TGTGCCAGCAGCCAGGACCCTATCTCTGGAAACACCATATATTTT
TRBV30	NA	NA	TRBJ1-5	CAWSVAKQPQHF	TGTGCCTGGAGTGTGGCGAAGCAGCCCCAGCATTTT
TRBV6-6	NA	NA	TRBJ1-1	CASSGRQGIKNTEAFF	TGTGCCAGCAGCGGGCGGCAGGGAATTAAGAACACTGAAGCTTTCTTT
TRBV7-9	NA	NA	TRBJ2-1	CASSLARLVGYNEQFF	TGTGCCAGCAGCTTAGCGCGGCTAGTGGGCTACAATGAGCAGTTCTTC
TRBV18	NA	NA	TRBJ2-7	CASPPFGPYEQYF	TGTGCCAGCCCGCCCTTTGGTCCTTACGAGCAGTACTTC
TRBV25-1	NA	TRBD1	TRBJ2-2	CASSATGVAGELFF	TGTGCCAGCAGTGCCACAGGGGTGGCCGGGGAGCTGTTTTTT
TRBV7-9	NA	TRBD1	TRBJ2-5	CASSQGQSWETQYF	TGTGCCAGCAGCCAGGGACAGTCGTGGGAGACCCAGTACTTC
TRBV19	NA	NA	TRBJ2-2	CASSIVQGTGELFF	TGTGCCAGTAGTATCGTACAGGGTACCGGGGAGCTGTTTTTT
TRBV7-9	NA	TRBD1	TRBJ1-2	CASSPRTGPSSGYTF	TGTGCCAGCAGCCCGCGGACAGGGCCATCTTCCGGCTACACCTTC
TRBV10-1	NA	NA	TRBJ2-2	CASSGGNTGELFF	TGCGCCAGCAGTGGGGGGAACACCGGGGAGCTGTTTTTT
TRBV7-9	NA	NA	TRBJ1-5	CASSQGQDGNQPQHF	TGCGCCAGCAGCCAAGGGCAAGACGGCAATCAGCCCCAGCATTTT
TRBV27	NA	NA	TRBJ2-2	CASRGLALNTGELFF	TGTGCCAGCCGGGGGCTAGCTCTTAACACCGGGGAGCTGTTTTTT
TRBV10-3	NA	NA	TRBJ2-7	CAIRPDVSYEQYF	TGTGCCATCAGGCCGGATGTTTCCTACGAGCAGTACTTC
TRBV4-1	once	NA	TRBJ2-2	CASSGSPKSNTGELFF	TGCGCCAGCAGCGGGTCGCCGAAGTCGAACACCGGGGAGCTGTTTTTT
TRBV6-5	once	TRBD2	TRBJ2-3	CASSYLSGANTDTQYF	TGTGCCAGCAGTTACCTTAGCGGGGCCAACACAGATACGCAGTATTTT
TRBV10-3	NA	NA	TRBJ2-1	CAISWGGSYNEQFF	TGTGCCATCAGCTGGGGTGGGTCCTACAATGAGCAGTTCTTC
TRBV9	NA	TRBD2	TRBJ2-1	CASSVEGGLAGNPSYNEQFF	TGTGCCAGCAGCGTCGAAGGGGGACTAGCGGGCAACCCCTCCTACAATGAGCAGTTCTTC
TRBV30	NA	TRBD1	TRBJ2-3	CAWSSGTGGTDTQYF	TGTGCCTGGAGTTCCGGGACAGGGGGGACAGATACGCAGTATTTT
TRBV5-1	NA	TRBD1	TRBJ2-5	CASSPGTGGSRVETQYF	TGCGCCAGCAGCCCAGGGACAGGTGGGAGTCGTGTGGAGACCCAGTACTTC
TRBV5-1	NA	TRBD2	TRBJ2-7	CASSLAKTSGTYEQYF	TGCGCCAGCAGCTTGGCCAAGACTAGCGGCACCTACGAGCAGTACTTC
TRBV5-6	NA	NA	TRBJ1-6	CASTSGSYNSPLHF	TGTGCCAGCACCTCCGGTTCGTATAATTCACCCCTCCACTTT
TRBV30	NA	TRBD1	TRBJ1-5	CAWSGQGGQPQHF	TGTGCCTGGAGTGGCCAGGGGGGGCAGCCCCAGCATTTT
TRBV5-1	once	NA	TRBJ1-4	CASSLTVQAWGEKLFF	TGCGCCAGCAGCTTAACGGTACAGGCTTGGGGAGAAAAACTGTTTTTT
TRBV6-5	NA	NA	TRBJ1-5	CASSKRGGGNQPQHF	TGTGCCAGCAGCAAGCGGGGGGGTGGCAATCAGCCCCAGCATTTT
TRBV29-1	NA	NA	TRBJ1-1	CSVAEGGNTEAFF	TGCAGCGTTGCTGAGGGGGGGAACACTGAAGCTTTCTTT
TRBV2	NA	NA	TRBJ2-1	CASALIGNEQFF	TGTGCCAGCGCTCTAATCGGAAATGAGCAGTTCTTC
TRBV7-2	NA	NA	TRBJ2-1	CASSPSVEQFF	TGTGCCAGCAGCCCTAGTGTTGAGCAGTTCTTC
TRBV5-5	NA	TRBD1	TRBJ2-7	CASSLKQGAPYEQYF	TGTGCCAGCAGCTTGAAACAGGGGGCACCCTACGAGCAGTACTTC
TRBV6-6	NA	NA	TRBJ2-2	CASSTGQGELFF	TGTGCCAGCAGTACGGGCCAGGGGGAGCTGTTTTTT